The 6 T cell receptor beta chains reported below all come from one sample, sequenced in a study of blood T cell repertoires in COVID-19. This table comes from immunoSEQ multiplex PCR, and its TCRdb copy is limited to in-frame clones, with some not included. The data show approximately 100,000 clones, with 85% seen just once and around 38% held by the top ten. Sequencing was done on a sample of peripheral blood. The receptors were sampled from a man of 80 years or more with acute or convalescent COVID-19.

This chain connects TRBV5-8 to TRBJ2-3; D may be TRBD1 (6 bases). Germline CDR1 and CDR2: SGHTS and YDEGEE. CDR3 length equals 13 residues. V was clipped by 4 bases and J by 8 bases, with 14 bases between them. CDR3 sequence (DNA): TGTGCCAGCAGCAGCTACAGGGCGGGTACGCAGTATTTT. Translated: CASSSYRAGTQYF.

The chain employs TRBV28 and TRBJ1-5, with D possibly matching TRBD1 (6 bases). CDR3 length: 17 residues. Looked up from germline, CDR1 is MDHEN and CDR2 is SYDVKM. The ends were cut back, 6 bases at V and 4 bases at J, with 22 bases in the middle. The CDR3 DNA reads as TGTGCCAGCAGAAACGAACGCGAAAACAGGGCGAATCAGCCCCAGCATTTT. Its protein is CASRNERENRANQPQHF.

The CDR3 sequence: CASTRTGVYEQYF. Here the CDR3 DNA reads TGTGCCAGCACCAGGACAGGGGTATACGAGCAGTACTTC. This chain connects TRBV27 to TRBJ2-7; 9 bases are a match to TRBD1. Germline lookup yields CDR1 MNHEY and CDR2 SMNVEV (reference sequence). The V gene end was trimmed by 7 bases and the J gene end by 4 bases; junction bases not matched to a gene: 5. The CDR3 has 13 amino acids.

The J gene is TRBJ1-1, the V gene TRBV19; D is perhaps TRBD1 (5 bases). This CDR3 comprises 16 residues. The ends were cut back, 7 bases at V and 0 bases at J, with 18 bases in the middle. Germline CDR1 and CDR2: LNHDA and SQIVND (reference sequence). CDR3 in DNA: TGTGCCAGTATCCTGCGGGGGGGAAACCTGAACACTGAAGCTTTCTTT. The encoded protein is CASILRGGNLNTEAFF.

The J gene is TRBJ2-1, the V gene TRBV10-3; 7 bases align to TRBD2. Trimming cost V 2 bases and J 13 bases; bases outside gene matches: 11. CDR1 and CDR2 (germline): ENHRY, SYGVKD. The CDR3 sequence is 14 residues long. The DNA for the CDR3 is TGTGCCATCAGTGAGCTAAATGGCGGGAGAGGTCAGTTCTTC. Its translation: CAISELNGGRGQFF.

The rearrangement joins TRBV19 to TRBJ2-7; 9 bases agree with TRBD2. Per germline, CDR1 LNHDA and CDR2 SQIVND (reference sequence). The ends lost 5 bases at V and 5 bases at J; junction bases unmatched: 4. The CDR3 loop spans 13 amino acids. The CDR3 spells CASSPSGMNEQYF. DNA for the CDR3: TGTGCCAGTAGTCCTAGCGGGATGAACGAGCAGTACTTC.